Included here is one T cell receptor beta chain sequence, with context. The data stem from a study of blood T cell repertoires in COVID-19. Background on the study: Nucleic acid was either cDNA or gDNA, and it came from T cells, B-cell-depleted T cells, or PBMCs.

Living in 25 or so US areas, the participants were between 18 and 89 years of age. The study counted Cohort 3 donors as recovered given two negative PCRs, clearance, or symptom resolution. As processed by the authors: Estimates of nucleated cell counts were drawn from the amplification of reference gene primers. Libraries were prepared by immunoSEQ multiplex PCR; TCRdb keeps only in-frame clonotypes and omits some of them. The DNA gave D and trimming, while V, J and clone size come from that table. Altogether almost 200,000 clones are present, 89% being singletons, with the ten largest covering approximately 8%. Sequenced input: PBMCs or T cells enriched from blood (not recorded which). This receptor was taken from a woman between 18 and 30 years old who had recovered from COVID-19.

The CDR3, as DNA: TGTGCCAGCAGCCAAGTGGGGGAGGGCCCAGACCAAGAGACCCAGTACTTC. Translated, it gives CASSQVGEGPDQETQYF. The chain couples TRBV14 to TRBJ2-5; 7 bases are shared with TRBD2. There are 17 residues in the CDR3. Germline trimming cut 1 base from V and 0 bases from J; bases unmatched to any gene: 8. Germline lookup yields CDR1 SGHDN and CDR2 FVKESK.